These T cell receptor beta chains were read from a single sample in a study of identical twins. Each CDR3 protein is one row after TCRdb ran MiXCR on the 5' RACE reads. The table lists 690,000 or so distinct CDR3 sequences, 6.1% of them singletons. Input material: naive T cells sorted from blood. The receptors shown here come from a man between 18 and 35 years old in good health. Each CDR3 is given with its conserved first and last residue.

J: TRBJ2-3
V: TRBV5-1
CDR3: CASRDRHTQYF

J: TRBJ2-5
V: TRBV7-8
CDR3: CASSSLVGTSGREETQYF

J: TRBJ2-3
V: TRBV9
CDR3: CASSVGGDPRNTQYF

J: TRBJ2-5
V: TRBV18
CDR3: CASSSIETQYF

J: TRBJ2-3
V: TRBV7-6
CDR3: CASSSHLSGDLTDTQYF

J: TRBJ1-4
V: TRBV4-1
CDR3: CASSQEVQIATNEKLFF

J: TRBJ2-1
V: TRBV12-5
CDR3: CASGFTYNEQFF

J: TRBJ1-2
V: TRBV12-3/TRBV12-4
CDR3: CASSFARVGDGYTF

J: TRBJ2-1
V: TRBV6-1
CDR3: CASSPDQRVDEQFF

J: TRBJ1-6
V: TRBV7-9
CDR3: CASSFTGSPLHF

J: TRBJ2-1
V: TRBV6-2/TRBV6-3
CDR3: CASSTDRDRGPYSSYNEQFF

J: TRBJ2-5
V: TRBV7-6
CDR3: CASSLAWAVEETQYF

J: TRBJ1-6
V: TRBV12-3/TRBV12-4
CDR3: CASQSGVGTSPLHF

J: TRBJ2-1
V: TRBV7-3
CDR3: CASSSSPGYNEQFF

J: TRBJ2-1
V: TRBV3-1
CDR3: CASSPSSGRSNEQFF

J: TRBJ2-1
V: TRBV20-1
CDR3: CSARDPIYNEQFF

J: TRBJ2-1
V: TRBV6-5
CDR3: CASSYGRSYNEQFF

J: TRBJ2-3
V: TRBV7-9
CDR3: CASRPGQGLAGANTQYF